Detailed here is one T cell receptor beta chain. What it binds is not known. Following autologous stem cell transplantation, relapse occurred in every patient, and exposure to brentuximab vedotin varied. Using magnetic negative selection, the CD4+ T cells were separated out of thawed PBMCs. CDR3 length: 14 amino acids. The ends were cut back, 7 bases at V and 8 bases at J, with 20 bases in the middle. Germline assignment: CDR1 MRHNA and CDR2 SNTAGT. This sample is drawn from a study of PD-1 blockade in classical Hodgkin lymphoma. In the study overall: Intravenous infusions of nivolumab 3 mg/kg reached patients every 2 weeks.

Profiling relied on immunoSEQ multiplex PCR, and the TCRdb table lists in-frame clones only, not all of them. The top ten clones hold 1.8% of a sample with approximately 25,000 clones, roughly 84% of them seen once. Overall study findings and caveats: At baseline, newly diagnosed patients reportedly showed less TCR diversity than healthy donors. No one has yet defined what causes the repertoire differences, which may be disease activity or prior therapy.

The J gene is TRBJ1-2, the V gene TRBV6-4; TRBD1 might be the D (6 bases). Sample: CD4+ T cells from blood, taken at baseline. This TCR came from a human donor with classical Hodgkin lymphoma. In nucleotides, the CDR3 is TGTGCCAGCAAGCCACAGGGAGGCGTTTGGGGCTACACCTTC. Translation: CASKPQGGVWGYTF.